The 25 T cell receptor beta chains presented below share a single source sample, sequenced in a study of blood T cell repertoires in COVID-19. TCRdb keeps only in-frame clones here, not all; method: immunoSEQ multiplex PCR. The repertoire holds about 300,000 clones, with 86% as singletons. Sequenced sample: PBMCs or T cells enriched from blood (not recorded which). The origin of the receptors is a man aged 30 to 45 who had recovered from COVID-19.

CDR3: CASSFKLSNQPQHF. As DNA, the CDR3 is TGTGCCAGCAGCTTTAAACTTAGCAATCAGCCCCAGCATTTT. The V and J genes are TRBV5-8 and TRBJ1-5, with D unclear. Germline V gene lookup returns CDR1 SGHTS and CDR2 YDEGEE. V was shortened by 2 bases and J by 0 bases, with 6 bases between the two germline ends. The CDR3 is made up of 14 amino acids.

CDR3 sequence: CASSKNGGTKGWVEKLFF. The CDR3 nucleotides read TGTGCCAGCAGCAAAAATGGGGGGACTAAGGGGTGGGTTGAAAAACTGTTTTTT. The chain employs TRBV21-1 and TRBJ1-4. TRBV21-1 is described as a pseudogene. The CDR3 sequence is 18 residues long.

This chain connects TRBV19 to TRBJ2-4, with 7 bases identical to TRBD2. Trimming took 3 bases from V and 2 from J; bases not matched to a gene: 1. Germline V lookup: CDR1 LNHDA, CDR2 SQIVND (reference sequence). CDR3 length equals 14 residues. The CDR3 DNA reads TGTGCCAGTAGTATGGGGGGGTCCAAAAACATTCAGTACTTC. Residues: CASSMGGSKNIQYF.

This clone appeared a single time. V usage is TRBV7-9 and J usage is TRBJ1-1; D is unresolved. From germline, CDR1 is SEHNR and CDR2 FQNEAQ (reference sequence). V lost 5 bases, J lost 10 bases, and 11 bases lay in between. This CDR3 region has 11 residues. The CDR3 sequence is CASSVDTAAFF. In DNA form, the CDR3 reads TGTGCCAGCAGCGTCGACACGGCAGCTTTCTTT.

This clone has more than one count but fewer than ten. This chain connects TRBV4-1 to TRBJ1-5, with 7 bases that match TRBD1. Germline CDR1 is MGHRA and CDR2 is YSYEKL. The J segment lost 6 bases and the V segment lost 1 base, leaving 15 bases of the junction unmatched. The CDR3 totals 18 residues. This CDR3 reads CASSQGVGQARAGQPQHF. CDR3 coding DNA: TGCGCCAGCAGCCAAGGTGTAGGACAGGCGAGGGCGGGTCAGCCCCAGCATTTT.

V is TRBV3-1 (or the pseudogene TRBV3-2) and J is TRBJ1-2, with D possibly being TRBD1 (6 bases). Germline V gene data show CDR1 as LGHDT and CDR2 as YNNKEL (reference sequence). V was pared by 0 bases and J by 8 bases, with 16 bases between. The CDR3 consists of 15 residues. CDR3 loop: CASSQDTGRGRGYTF. The CDR3 coding sequence is TGTGCCAGCAGCCAAGATACGGGCAGGGGTAGAGGCTACACCTTC.

The rearrangement joins TRBV28 to TRBJ1-1, with no clear D. V dropped 3 bases and J dropped 4 bases, with 6 bases sitting between them. In germline, CDR1 is MDHEN, CDR2 SYDVKM. The CDR3 runs 12 residues. In DNA, the CDR3 is TGTGCCAGCAGTTTCGCAGGCACTGAAGCTTTCTTT. Protein sequence: CASSFAGTEAFF.

The chain uses TRBV19 and TRBJ2-5, with 8 bases lining up with TRBD2. The CDR3 contains 15 residues. With 1 base clipped from V and 4 bases from J, the junction kept 5 bases outside the gene matches. Germline values: CDR1 LNHDA, CDR2 SQIVND (reference sequence). CDR3 sequence reads: CASSIGGTRLETQYF. Written as DNA, the CDR3 is TGTGCCAGTAGTATAGGCGGGACTAGGTTAGAGACCCAGTACTTC.

The chain has TRBV6-5 and TRBJ2-7; TRBD2 matches 11 bases. Trimming removed 5 bases from V and 9 bases from J; junction bases left unmatched: 12. Germline loops: CDR1 MNHEY, CDR2 SVGAGI. This CDR3 region has 15 residues. As DNA, the CDR3 is TGTGCCAGCAGTACTACTAGCGGGGGCGACCTCGGGCAGTACTTC. Its protein is CASSTTSGGDLGQYF.

This chain uses TRBV5-1 with TRBJ1-4, with a tentative D call TRBD1 (5 bases). This CDR3 has 13 residues. V was pared by 8 bases and J by 7 bases, with 15 bases between. In germline, CDR1 is SGHRS, CDR2 YFSETQ. The CDR3 spells CASRESGGEKLFF. The CDR3 nucleotides read TGCGCCAGTAGGGAATCCGGGGGTGAAAAACTGTTTTTT.

CDR3 amino acids: CASSEQETQYF. The DNA for the CDR3 is TGTGCCAGCAGTGAACAGGAGACCCAGTACTTC. The chain carries TRBV25-1 and TRBJ2-5; D remains unclear. There are 11 residues in the CDR3. The germline gives CDR1 MGHDK, CDR2 SYGVNS. V dropped 2 bases and J dropped 5 bases, with 3 bases sitting between them.

The gene calls are TRBV9 and TRBJ1-2; 8 bases match TRBD1. CDR3 size: 15 residues. Trimming cost V 4 bases and J 4 bases; bases outside gene matches: 9. Per germline, CDR1 SGDLS and CDR2 YYNGEE. CDR3: CASSSPGQEIYGYTF. DNA of the CDR3: TGTGCCAGCAGCAGTCCGGGACAGGAGATCTATGGCTACACCTTC.

The chain has TRBV24-1 and TRBJ2-5, with a possible D match to TRBD1 (6 bases). In germline, CDR1 is KGHDR, CDR2 SFDVKD. Trimming stripped 2 bases from V and 13 bases from J, with 25 bases between. This CDR3 has 16 residues. DNA for the CDR3: TGTGCCACCAGTGATTCCCGTCCCGGGGCAGGGGATCGAAGGTACTTC. This sequence encodes CATSDSRPGAGDRRYF.

The rearrangement uses TRBV6-2 or TRBV6-3 and TRBJ2-1; 11 nucleotides agree with TRBD2. The CDR3 spans 14 residues. V was pared by 5 bases and J by 5 bases, with 2 bases of the junction left unmatched. Germline CDR1 is MNHEY and CDR2 is SVGEGT. The CDR3 protein is CASSLAGGNNEQFF. The CDR3 DNA reads TGTGCCAGCAGTCTAGCGGGGGGAAACAATGAGCAGTTCTTC.

The chain has TRBV19 and TRBJ1-2; D is ambiguous. The V end lost 6 bases, the J end lost 8 bases, and 22 bases lay between the germline ends. This CDR3 spans 15 amino acids. The germline gives CDR1 LNHDA, CDR2 SQIVND (reference sequence). Written as DNA, the CDR3 is TGTGCCAGTAGCCTGACAAACAGAGACCCTATCGGCTACACCTTC. Translating gives CASSLTNRDPIGYTF.

The chain carries TRBV7-8 and TRBJ1-2, with 8 bases that match TRBD1. The CDR3 consists of 16 residues. Germline trimming cut 4 bases from V and 0 bases from J; bases unmatched to any gene: 7. CDR1 SGHVS and CDR2 FQNEAQ come from the germline V gene. The CDR3 DNA sequence: TGTGCCAGCAGCTCCCCGGGACAGGAGGCTAACTATGGCTACACCTTC. Its translation: CASSSPGQEANYGYTF.

The chain uses TRBV6-5 and TRBJ2-2; 8 nucleotides agree with TRBD2. The V segment lost 6 bases and the J segment 5 bases; nucleotides outside the gene matches: 8. Germline V gene lookup returns CDR1 MNHEY and CDR2 SVGAGI. The CDR3 covers 15 residues. CDR3 sequence (DNA): TGTGCCAGCAGCCTAGTCGAGCGGGGGACCGGGGAGCTGTTTTTT. Translated: CASSLVERGTGELFF.

V usage is TRBV19 and J usage is TRBJ1-1; tentative D call: TRBD1 (6 bases). Between the trimmed V and J ends, which lost 5 bases and 1 base, there was a span of 17 bases. This CDR3 has 16 residues. CDR1 LNHDA and CDR2 SQIVND come from the germline V gene (reference sequence). CDR3 bases: TGTGCCAGTAGTGACGGACAGCGGGGTACGAACACTGAAGCTTTCTTT. It encodes CASSDGQRGTNTEAFF.

The chain combines TRBV3-1 (or the pseudogene TRBV3-2) with TRBJ1-5; D remains unclear. Germline lookup yields CDR1 LGHDT and CDR2 YNNKEL (reference sequence). CDR3 length: 15 residues. V was clipped by 1 base and J by 6 bases, with 13 bases between them. The CDR3 nucleotides are TGTGCCAGCAGCCAAGCATCAGGTTTCGGTCAGCCCCAGCATTTT. Translation: CASSQASGFGQPQHF.

The V call is TRBV11-2, the J call TRBJ1-1; 10 positions agree with TRBD1. The V and J ends lost 5 bases and 1 base, in that order; junction bases with no gene match: 7. The CDR3 sequence is 16 residues long. Germline V gene lookup returns CDR1 SGHAT and CDR2 FQNNGV. The CDR3 nucleotides read TGTGCCAGCAGCAAGAATTGGGACAGGGGGAACACTGAAGCTTTCTTT. Translated: CASSKNWDRGNTEAFF.

CDR3 region: CASSSQGIGGNQPQHF. CDR3 bases: TGTGCCAGCAGCTCACAGGGGATTGGGGGCAATCAGCCCCAGCATTTT. The chain is built from TRBV7-9 and TRBJ1-5, with 7 bases lining up with TRBD1. V lost 4 bases and J lost 2; bases outside the gene matches: 8. This CDR3 spans 16 amino acids. Germline assignment: CDR1 SEHNR and CDR2 FQNEAQ (reference sequence).

This chain uses TRBV7-8 with TRBJ2-5, with D tentatively TRBD2 (7 bases). Germline CDR1 SGHVS, CDR2 FQNEAQ. The V gene lost 7 bases and the J gene lost 4 bases, with 13 bases spanning the gap. This CDR3 spans 13 amino acids. In nucleotides, the CDR3 is TGTGCCAGCACCCAGGGGAGGGGAGAGACCCAGTACTTC. Protein product: CASTQGRGETQYF.

This clone was seen only a few times. The genes are TRBV19 and TRBJ2-7; TRBD1 might be the D (5 bases). Germline lookup yields CDR1 LNHDA and CDR2 SQIVND (reference sequence). Trimming took off 3 bases at V and 5 bases at J, with 8 bases between the two ends. This CDR3 is 12 amino acids long. Written as DNA, the CDR3 is TGTGCCAGTAGTATCGGCAGGGACGAGCAGTACTTC. Translation: CASSIGRDEQYF.

This chain connects TRBV11-3 to TRBJ2-5; 7 positions agree with TRBD1. The CDR3 is 14 residues long. The J segment lost 4 bases and the V segment lost 5 bases, leaving 7 bases of the junction unmatched. Germline values: CDR1 SGHNT, CDR2 YENEEA. This CDR3 is CASSARQGSETQYF. The DNA of the CDR3 is TGTGCCAGCAGCGCCCGACAGGGATCAGAGACCCAGTACTTC.

The chain carries TRBV9 and TRBJ2-1, with TRBD1 identical over 9 bases. The germline gives CDR1 SGDLS, CDR2 YYNGEE. This CDR3 is 17 amino acids long. The V segment lost 4 bases and the J segment 3 bases; nucleotides outside the gene matches: 11. CDR3 sequence reads: CASSPTRGTGLYNEQFF. The CDR3 DNA follows: TGTGCCAGCAGCCCAACACGCGGGACAGGGCTCTACAATGAGCAGTTCTTC.